The T cell receptor (beta chain) under discussion was sequenced for a study of memory CD4+ T cells and cytomegalovirus serostatus (dated by TCRdb to the late 2010s). About the study as a whole: A total of roughly 35 healthy Belgian adults, of whom 9 were CMV seropositive and 24 were CMV seronegative, were included in the cohort. To replicate a published TCR-based CMV serostatus classifier, the study sequenced CD4+ memory TCRbeta repertoires from a Belgian cohort whose cytomegalovirus serostatus was known. Study-wide conclusions, independent of this receptor: For CMV serostatus prediction, a median bootstrapped AUC of approximately 0.95 was reached with the original framework, and a median bootstrapped AUC of approximately 0.92 was reached with a US-trained random forest. The results were interpreted as suggesting that the CMV-associated TCR signature is largely present in the CD4+ memory repertoire. A median bootstrapped AUC of roughly 0.95 with a 95% CI of 0.76-1.00 was achieved on the Belgian cohort by the original-framework classifier. Only CD4+CD45RO+ memory cells were sequenced, in contrast to the original study, which included naive and memory CD4+ and CD8+ populations. Among the 150 to 200 previously reported CMV-associated TCRbeta sequences, some 62 showed up in the CD4+ memory repertoires, with each one found in between one and five individuals.

V lost 4 bases and J lost 10 bases; the stretch between them is 13 bases long. The CDR3 contains 12 residues, cysteine and phenylalanine counted. Only CDR3 DNA is held: 36 bases, read in frame from base 1. CDR1 LNHDA and CDR2 SQIVND were looked up in the germline V gene (reference sequence). This clone has just one count. The antigen it binds to is not known. No clone much larger than this one lies a single base away; base qualities are absent. A FACSAria II was used to sort memory CD4+ T cells, defined as single viable CD3+CD4+CD8-CD45RO+ cells. CMV serostatus was determined using a Roche Elecsys assay that detects serum IgG against CMV pp150, pp28, p38 and p52. After thawing, total CD4+ T cells were enriched by positive selection with CD4 magnetic microbeads. The samples came from a separate study whose specific focus was interrogating the CD4+ T cell memory repertoire. Peripheral blood mononuclear cells were isolated and cryopreserved according to standard operating procedures, and serum was stored at -80 degrees C. Staining used CD3-PerCP (BW264/56), CD4-APC (RPA-T4), CD45RO-PE (UCHT1) and CD8-Pacific Orange (3B5) antibodies, with Sytox blue excluding non-viable cells.

Genomic DNA was extracted from sorted cells with the Quick-DNA Microprep Kit. Amplification of TCRbeta DNA was done with the immunoSEQ hsTCRbeta kit, following the protocol from the manufacturer. An Illumina MiSeq instrument was used to sequence the TCRbeta libraries. The published analysis was carried out like this. Following removal of out-of-frame sequences, about 2,200,000 distinct TCRbeta sequences were retained, with an average of roughly 70,000 per individual. Each individual was scored according to the count of approximately 170 previously reported CMV-associated TCRbeta sequences and the total productive distinct TCRbeta count. A beta-binomial model was reimplemented in Python, and random forests from scikit-learn, run with default parameters, were trained on data from the US cohort. On the Belgian cohort, classifier performance was reported as the median AUC, along with percentile confidence intervals, across 10,000 bootstrap iterations. TCRdb limited this immuneACCESS table to in-frame rearrangements with V and J called. A share of clones is missing; checked studies link under half to unresolved V genes, and the rest is unexplained. The DNA gave D and trimming, while V, J and clone size come from that table. The sample records approximately 50,000 clones, 70% to 80% of which are singletons. The biggest ten clones account for 2% to 3% of the sample.

The specimen sequenced was memory CD4+ T cells from blood. The V and J segments used are TRBV19 and TRBJ1-1; a tentative D call is TRBD1 (5 bases match). This receptor was taken from an adult in good health and CMV-seropositive. The CDR3 protein: CASSTQGVGAFF. The sequenced DNA: TGTGCCAGTAGTACCCAGGGAGTTGGAGCTTTCTTT.